This T cell receptor beta chain was observed in a study of glioma-infiltrating T cells. Broader study findings: Above-expected tissue-blood divergence occurred in all gliomas, most in low-grade ones. A blood CDR3 motif signature was depleted in highly divergent patients.

Germline-derived CDR1 and CDR2 are MNHNS and SASEGT. Between the trimmed V and J ends, which lost 1 base and 2 bases, there was a span of 8 bases. This CDR3 spans 14 amino acids. In its sample, this clonotype was seen many times. Its antigen is currently unknown. TCR alpha and beta CDR3 regions were amplified from RNA using iRepertoire nested multiplex PCR. TCRdb ran MiXCR on the multiplex PCR reads and lists one entry per CDR3 protein. The sample has more than 300,000 distinct CDR3 sequences, 35% to 45% seen once; the top ten hold around 12%. The source is a human donor with low-grade glioma or glioblastoma, undergoing nonglioma brain surgery, or in good health (not recorded which). The chain links TRBV6-1 to TRBJ1-2; the D is unclear. The sample taken for sequencing was glioma tissue, nonneoplastic brain tissue, or PBMCs (not recorded which). In DNA form, the CDR3 reads TGTGCCAGCAGTGAAGGATGGGCAAACTATGGCTACACCTTC. This gives the protein CASSEGWANYGYTF.